The present T cell receptor beta chain was sequenced within a study of Ad26.COV2.S vaccination and SARS-CoV-2 variants. Study summary: The vaccine Ad26.COV2.S was put into the muscle once, or twice with 56 days between.

Indicated treatment: some 20 received Ad26.COV2.S at low or high dose, single or two shots; several received placebo; per-sample allocation not given. Sampling took place 63 days after the first vaccine or placebo injection. Overall study findings and caveats: Vaccine recipients had higher spike-specific TCR breadth than placebo recipients. It is possible that the TCR breadth and depth analyses underestimated the total T cell responses.

Germline V gives CDR1 MDHEN, CDR2 SYDVKM. Trimming cost V 8 bases and J 8 bases, with 10 bases left between them. The CDR3 totals 12 residues. Generated by immunoSEQ multiplex PCR, the TCRdb table keeps only in-frame clones and is missing some. The data contain about 480,000 clones, 70% to 90% of them singletons. For this clone: The target antigen is unknown.

The chain links TRBV28 to TRBJ1-6; D remains ambiguous. This receptor was identified in a person between 18 and 59 years old who received the Ad26.COV2.S COVID-19 vaccine or a placebo. The source material was peripheral blood, sampled in a trial of Ad26.COV2.S vaccine versus placebo. CDR3 DNA: TGTGCCAGCCTGTCTTCTGATTCACCCCTCCACTTT. Translation: CASLSSDSPLHF. Full variable domain (missing parts from reference TRBV28 and TRBJ1-6): DVKVTQSSRYLVKRTGEKVFLECVQDMDHENMFWYRQDPGLGLRLIYFSYDVKMKEKGDIPEGYSVSREKKERFSLILESASTNQTSMYLCASLSSDSPLHFGNGTRLTVT.